These T cell receptor beta chains were read from a single sample in a study of T cells after posttransplantation cyclophosphamide. Sequencing used immunoSEQ multiplex PCR; TCRdb keeps in-frame clones, though not all of them. Listed for the sample are some 10,000 clones, none seen a single time. This specimen consisted of PBMCs, obtained after allogeneic stem cell transplant with posttransplant cyclophosphamide. All receptors come from a female patient in her 40s who received an allogeneic stem cell transplant from a related donor, was CMV-positive, and had no GVHD. Part of the T cells may come from the graft donor. CDR3s include the opening cysteine and the closing phenylalanine or tryptophan. A D gene is named only where the DNA matches it firmly. Clone sizes are shown as how often the clone was seen (once, few, many) or a class if it is expanded.

v_call,j_call,d_call,clone_size,cdr3_nt,cdr3_aa
TRBV19,TRBJ2-7,TRBD1,many,TGTGCCAGTAGTATCACCGGGACAGGGAGCTACGAGCAGTACTTC,CASSITGTGSYEQYF
TRBV4-1,TRBJ1-2,TRBD1,many,TGCGCCAGCAGCCAAGACAGGGGGAACTATGGCTACACCTTC,CASSQDRGNYGYTF
TRBV27,TRBJ1-2,-,many,TGTGCCAGCAGTTTCGTACAGGGCGGTGGCTACACCTTC,CASSFVQGGGYTF
TRBV6-1,TRBJ2-1,TRBD2,many,TGTGCCAGCAGCGAACCCGGACTAGCCAACAATGAGCAGTTCTTC,CASSEPGLANNEQFF
TRBV6-6,TRBJ2-5,TRBD2,many,TGTGCCAGCAGTTCTAGCGGGAACCGAGAGACCCAGTACTTC,CASSSSGNRETQYF
TRBV12-3/TRBV12-4,TRBJ1-3,-,many,TGTGCCAGCAGTTTCGACACCTATGGAAACACCATATATTTT,CASSFDTYGNTIYF
TRBV11-2,TRBJ2-1,-,many,TGTGCCAGCAGACCGGGAACTAGAACTGAGCAGTTCTTC,CASRPGTRTEQFF
TRBV4-2,TRBJ1-2,-,many,TGTGCCAGCAGCCAAGATCAAATATCGCGGGGAAACTATGGCTACACCTTC,CASSQDQISRGNYGYTF
TRBV5-1,TRBJ1-3,TRBD1,many,TGCGCCAGCAGCTTGGGTGACAGGGGAAGGGACACCATATATTTT,CASSLGDRGRDTIYF
TRBV7-3,TRBJ2-7,TRBD1,many,TGTGCCAGCAGCCGCGACAGGGCCGACGAGCAGTACTTC,CASSRDRADEQYF
TRBV7-7,TRBJ2-7,-,many,TGTGCCAGCAGCTTACAGGAGGGTTACGAGCAGTACTTC,CASSLQEGYEQYF
TRBV4-1,TRBJ2-4,TRBD2,many,TGCGCCAGCAGGCCGGGACTAGCGGGGAACCTAGCCAAAAACATTCAGTACTTC,CASRPGLAGNLAKNIQYF
TRBV5-4,TRBJ1-1,TRBD1,many,TGTGCCAGCAGCTGGACAGGGGGTCTTTCCACTGAAGCTTTCTTT,CASSWTGGLSTEAFF
TRBV5-1,TRBJ1-2,-,many,TGCGCCAGCAGCTTGCCGACAGCCTATGGCTACACCTTC,CASSLPTAYGYTF
TRBV9,TRBJ1-1,-,many,TGTGCCAGCAGCGAGCACAGTAACACTGAAGCTTTCTTT,CASSEHSNTEAFF
TRBV11-2,TRBJ2-3,TRBD2,many,TGTGCCAGCAGCTTAGGCGGGGGGGCCGCAGATACGCAGTATTTT,CASSLGGGAADTQYF
TRBV9,TRBJ2-1,-,many,TGTGCCAGCAGCGTAACTTCAGCGGCTGAGCAGTTCTTC,CASSVTSAAEQFF
TRBV4-1,TRBJ2-2,-,many,TGCGCCAGCAGCCAAGAGAGGCCGGCGGTGAACACCGGGGAGCTGTTTTTT,CASSQERPAVNTGELFF
TRBV12-3/TRBV12-4,TRBJ2-1,-,many,TGTGCCAGCAGTTTAAGGGCAGGGCCCTACAATGAGCAGTTCTTC,CASSLRAGPYNEQFF
TRBV7-9,TRBJ2-7,-,many,TGTGCCAGCAGCCCGAAGGGCCCCTACGAGCAGTACTTC,CASSPKGPYEQYF
TRBV18,TRBJ1-5,-,many,TGTGCCAGCTCACCTTTCGCAGGGGATCAGCCCCAGCATTTT,CASSPFAGDQPQHF
TRBV7-7,TRBJ2-5,TRBD2,many,TGTGCCAGCAGCCTAAATCAAGGACTAGCGGGGGAAGAGACCCAGTACTTC,CASSLNQGLAGEETQYF
TRBV12-3/TRBV12-4,TRBJ2-7,-,many,TGTGCCAGCAGCAAGGGGTTATACGAGCAGTACTTC,CASSKGLYEQYF
TRBV5-1,TRBJ1-2,-,many,TGCGCCAGCAGCAAATCACAGGGTAGAGTGAATGGCTACACCTTC,CASSKSQGRVNGYTF
TRBV12-5,TRBJ1-5,-,many,TGTGCTAGTGCCACCGGGACTCCAAGGGGTCAGCCCCAGCATTTT,CASATGTPRGQPQHF
TRBV4-2,TRBJ2-3,TRBD2,many,TGTGCCAGCAGCCAAGATCCCGGACTAGTGCAGTATTTT,CASSQDPGLVQYF
TRBV18,TRBJ1-2,TRBD1,many,TGTGCCAGCTCACCTCGAGGACAGGGCCACTATGGCTACACCTTC,CASSPRGQGHYGYTF
TRBV5-1,TRBJ1-2,TRBD1,many,TGCGCCAGCAGCTCGACAGGGGGGACGGACTATGGCTACACCTTC,CASSSTGGTDYGYTF
TRBV27,TRBJ1-5,TRBD1,few,TGTGCCAGCAGTTTTGGGACAGGGGTGGATCAGCCCCAGCATTTT,CASSFGTGVDQPQHF
TRBV6-2/TRBV6-3,TRBJ2-3,-,many,TGTGCCACCAACAGGGATACGCAGTATTTT,CATNRDTQYF
TRBV19,TRBJ2-7,-,many,TGTGCCAGTAGCACCACCGGGGGACGGAGCTCCTACGAGCAGTACTTC,CASSTTGGRSSYEQYF
TRBV4-3,TRBJ2-1,-,many,TGCGCCAGCAGCCAAGAGCCTACAACCGGGACATTTTACAATGAGCAGTTCTTC,CASSQEPTTGTFYNEQFF
TRBV18,TRBJ1-4,-,many,TGTGCCAGCTCACCAGGCGGGACAACTAATGAAAAACTGTTTTTT,CASSPGGTTNEKLFF
TRBV10-1,TRBJ2-2,-,many,TGCGCCAGCAGTGCCCTGGAGGGTCCCGGGGAGCTGTTTTTT,CASSALEGPGELFF